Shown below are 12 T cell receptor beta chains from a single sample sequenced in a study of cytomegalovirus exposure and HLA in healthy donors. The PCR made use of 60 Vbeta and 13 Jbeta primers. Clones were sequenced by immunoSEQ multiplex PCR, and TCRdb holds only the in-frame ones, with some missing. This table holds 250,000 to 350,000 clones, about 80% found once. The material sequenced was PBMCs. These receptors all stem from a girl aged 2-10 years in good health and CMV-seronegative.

The CDR3 DNA is TGTGCCAGCACCAATGATTTGGGCGGGAGCACAGATACGCAGTATTTT. Translation gives CASTNDLGGSTDTQYF. J is TRBJ2-3 and V is TRBV28; tentatively, D is TRBD2 (5 bases). The length of the CDR3 is 16 residues. CDR1 and CDR2 from the germline V gene are MDHEN and SYDVKM. The V end lost 7 bases, the J end lost 0 bases, and 17 bases lay between the germline ends.

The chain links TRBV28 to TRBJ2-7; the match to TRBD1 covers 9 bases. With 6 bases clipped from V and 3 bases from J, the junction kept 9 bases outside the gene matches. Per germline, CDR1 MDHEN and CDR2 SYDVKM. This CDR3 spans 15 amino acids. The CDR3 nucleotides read TGTGCCAGCAGCCCCGTTAGGACAGGGGTCTACGAGCAGTACTTC. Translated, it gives CASSPVRTGVYEQYF.

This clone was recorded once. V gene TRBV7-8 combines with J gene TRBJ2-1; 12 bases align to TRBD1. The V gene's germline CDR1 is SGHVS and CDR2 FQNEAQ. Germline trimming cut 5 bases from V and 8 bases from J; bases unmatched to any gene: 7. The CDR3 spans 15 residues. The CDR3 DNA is TGTGCCAGCAGCAGGGGGACAGGGGGCTGGGATGAGCAGTTCTTC. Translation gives CASSRGTGGWDEQFF.

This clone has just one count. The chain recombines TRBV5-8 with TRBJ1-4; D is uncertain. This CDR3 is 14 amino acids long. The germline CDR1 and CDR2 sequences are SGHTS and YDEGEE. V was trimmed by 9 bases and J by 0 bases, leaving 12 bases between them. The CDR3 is CANPVHPTNEKLFF. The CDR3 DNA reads TGTGCCAACCCGGTGCACCCAACTAATGAAAAACTGTTTTTT.

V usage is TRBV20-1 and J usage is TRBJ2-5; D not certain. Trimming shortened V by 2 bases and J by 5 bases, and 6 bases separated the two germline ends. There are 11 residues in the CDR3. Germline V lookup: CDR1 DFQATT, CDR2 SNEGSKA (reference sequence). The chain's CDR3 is CSARPLETQYF. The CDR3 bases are TGCAGTGCTAGACCCCTTGAGACCCAGTACTTC.

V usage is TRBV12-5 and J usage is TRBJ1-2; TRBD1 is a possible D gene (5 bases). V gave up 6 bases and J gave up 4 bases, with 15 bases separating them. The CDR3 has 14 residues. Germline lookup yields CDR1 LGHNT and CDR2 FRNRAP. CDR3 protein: CASGPRTGFYGYTF. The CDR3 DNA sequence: TGTGCTAGTGGCCCACGTACAGGCTTCTATGGCTACACCTTC.

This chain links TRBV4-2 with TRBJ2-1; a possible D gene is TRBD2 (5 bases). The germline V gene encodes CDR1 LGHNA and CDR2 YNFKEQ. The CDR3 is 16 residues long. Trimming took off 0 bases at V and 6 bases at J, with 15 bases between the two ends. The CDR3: CASSQDPYRGGNEQFF. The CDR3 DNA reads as TGTGCCAGCAGCCAAGATCCCTACCGGGGTGGCAATGAGCAGTTCTTC.

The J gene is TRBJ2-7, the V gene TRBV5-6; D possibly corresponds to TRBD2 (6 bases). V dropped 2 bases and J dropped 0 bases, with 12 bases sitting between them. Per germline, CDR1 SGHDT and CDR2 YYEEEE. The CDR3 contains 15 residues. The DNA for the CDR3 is TGTGCCAGCAGCTTCTCAGGCGGGGTCTCCTACGAGCAGTACTTC. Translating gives CASSFSGGVSYEQYF.

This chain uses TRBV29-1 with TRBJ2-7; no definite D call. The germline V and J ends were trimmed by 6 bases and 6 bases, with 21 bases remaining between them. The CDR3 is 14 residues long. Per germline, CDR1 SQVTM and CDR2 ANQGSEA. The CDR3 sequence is CSVGPDTLGREQYF. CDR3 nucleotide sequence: TGCAGCGTCGGCCCAGACACCCTTGGGCGCGAGCAGTACTTC.

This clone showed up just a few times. CDR3 in DNA: TGTGCCAGCAGCCCCCGGACTAGCTCCTACGAGCAGTACTTC. Amino acid sequence: CASSPRTSSYEQYF. The V gene is TRBV7-9, the J gene TRBJ2-7, with 7 bases fitting TRBD2. The CDR3 consists of 14 residues. Germline values: CDR1 SEHNR, CDR2 FQNEAQ (reference sequence). The V and J ends lost 5 bases and 0 bases, in that order; junction bases with no gene match: 4.

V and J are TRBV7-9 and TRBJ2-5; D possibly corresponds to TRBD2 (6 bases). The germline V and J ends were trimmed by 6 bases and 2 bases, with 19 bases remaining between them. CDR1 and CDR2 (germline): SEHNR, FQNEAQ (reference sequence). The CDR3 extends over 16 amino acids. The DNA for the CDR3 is TGTGCCAGCAGTAACCCGTGGGCGGGAAATCAAGAGACCCAGTACTTC. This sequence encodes CASSNPWAGNQETQYF.

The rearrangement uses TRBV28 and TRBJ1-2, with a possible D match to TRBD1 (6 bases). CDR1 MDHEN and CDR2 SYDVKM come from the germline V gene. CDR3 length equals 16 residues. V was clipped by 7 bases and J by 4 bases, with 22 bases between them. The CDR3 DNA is TGTGCCAGCACCATTGGGGCACAGGGATATAGCTATGGCTACACCTTC. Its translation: CASTIGAQGYSYGYTF.